This T cell receptor beta chain was recorded in a study of CD8+ T cells in alopecia areata. This clone was seen a few times. Antigen specificity is unknown. Gene names are the mouse ones. The sequence runs out 4 residues before the end of the CDR3; the remainder is reconstructed from the germline J gene. General observations from the study: Clonality in lesional scalp, especially alopecia totalis/universalis, exceeded that of normal scalp. Among patients, TCR sharing was less clear than in mice, a difference possibly due in part to HLA diversity in the patient population.

The ends lost 4 bases at V and 1 base at J; junction bases unmatched: 4. CDR1 and CDR2 from the germline V gene are FNHDT and SITEND (reference sequence). This CDR3 has 15 amino acids. Extracted from the samples, RNA was reverse transcribed into cDNA to serve as the sequencing template. Assay: immunoSEQ multiplex PCR; the TCRdb copy retains only in-frame clones and omits some. Singletons are absent from the sample, which has roughly 120,000 clones. The chain has TRBV19 and TRBJ2-4; 9 bases agree with TRBD1. The source material was lesional skin. The receptor comes from a C3H/HeJ mouse with alopecia areata. The mouse line has the MHC haplotype H2-k. The CDR3 sequence: CASSGQGSGQNTLYF. CDR3 bases read: TGTGCCAGCAGTGGACAGGGGAGTGGTCAAAAC.